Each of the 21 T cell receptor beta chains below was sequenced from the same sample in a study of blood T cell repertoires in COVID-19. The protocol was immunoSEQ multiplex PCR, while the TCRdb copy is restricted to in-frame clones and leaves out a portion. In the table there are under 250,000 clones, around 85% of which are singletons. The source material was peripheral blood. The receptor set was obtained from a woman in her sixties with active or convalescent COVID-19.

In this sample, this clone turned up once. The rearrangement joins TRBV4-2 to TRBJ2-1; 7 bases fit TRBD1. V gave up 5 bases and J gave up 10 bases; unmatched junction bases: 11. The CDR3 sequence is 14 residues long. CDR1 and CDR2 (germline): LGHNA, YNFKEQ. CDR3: CASSSGQIVREQFF. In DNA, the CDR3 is TGTGCCAGCAGCTCGGGACAGATAGTACGAGAGCAGTTCTTC.

The CDR3 loop is CASSSSRQGTNEQFF. The CDR3 region has the DNA TGTGCCAGCAGCTCCTCAAGACAGGGGACCAATGAGCAGTTCTTC. The gene calls are TRBV5-4 and TRBJ2-1; TRBD1 aligns across 8 bases. The ends lost 3 bases at V and 6 bases at J; junction bases unmatched: 8. The germline gives CDR1 SGHNT, CDR2 YYREEE (reference sequence). This CDR3 region has 15 residues.

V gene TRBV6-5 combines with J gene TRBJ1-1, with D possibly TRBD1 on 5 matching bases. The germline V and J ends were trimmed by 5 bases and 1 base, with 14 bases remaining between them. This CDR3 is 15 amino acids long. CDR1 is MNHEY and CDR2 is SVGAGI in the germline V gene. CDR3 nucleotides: TGTGCCAGCAGTCCCGGGGGGTCCGGGAACACTGAAGCTTTCTTT. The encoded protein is CASSPGGSGNTEAFF.

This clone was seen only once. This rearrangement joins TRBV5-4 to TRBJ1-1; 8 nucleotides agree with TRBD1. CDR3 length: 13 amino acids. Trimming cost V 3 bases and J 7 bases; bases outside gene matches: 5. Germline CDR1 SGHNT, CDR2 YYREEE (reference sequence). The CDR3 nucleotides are TGTGCCAGCAGCTCTTCGGACAGGGTTGAAGCTTTCTTT. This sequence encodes CASSSSDRVEAFF.

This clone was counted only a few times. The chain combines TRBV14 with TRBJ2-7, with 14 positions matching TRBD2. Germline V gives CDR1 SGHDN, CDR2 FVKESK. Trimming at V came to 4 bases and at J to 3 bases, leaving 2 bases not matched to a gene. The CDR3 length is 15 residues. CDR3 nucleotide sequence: TGTGCCAGCAGCCGAGGGACTAGCGGGAGCTACGAGCAGTACTTC. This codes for CASSRGTSGSYEQYF. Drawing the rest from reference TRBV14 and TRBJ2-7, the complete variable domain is EAGVTQFPSHSVIEKGQTVTLRCDPISGHDNLYWYRRVMGKEIKFLLHFVKESKQDESGMPNNRFLAERTGGTYSTLKVQPAELEDSGVYFCASSRGTSGSYEQYFGPGTRLTVT.

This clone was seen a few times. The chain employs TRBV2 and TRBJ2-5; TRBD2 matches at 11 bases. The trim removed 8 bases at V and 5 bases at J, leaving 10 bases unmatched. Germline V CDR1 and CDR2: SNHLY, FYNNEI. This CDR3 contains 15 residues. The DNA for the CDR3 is TGTGCCAGCCATTCTAGGACTAGCGGGCAGGAGACCCAGTACTTC. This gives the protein CASHSRTSGQETQYF.

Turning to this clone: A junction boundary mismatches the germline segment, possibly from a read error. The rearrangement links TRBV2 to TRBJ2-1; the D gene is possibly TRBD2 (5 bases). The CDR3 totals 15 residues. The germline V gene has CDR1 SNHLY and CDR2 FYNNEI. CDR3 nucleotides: TGTGCCAGCAGTACGAGGAGGACCGATTACAATCAGCAGTTCTTC. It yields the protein CASSTRRTDYNQQFF.

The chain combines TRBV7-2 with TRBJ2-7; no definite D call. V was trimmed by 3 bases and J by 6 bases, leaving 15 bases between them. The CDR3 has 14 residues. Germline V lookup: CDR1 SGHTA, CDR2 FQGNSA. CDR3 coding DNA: TGTGCCAGCAGCTTGGCGTTTGGAGTCTCCGAGCAGTACTTC. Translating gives CASSLAFGVSEQYF.

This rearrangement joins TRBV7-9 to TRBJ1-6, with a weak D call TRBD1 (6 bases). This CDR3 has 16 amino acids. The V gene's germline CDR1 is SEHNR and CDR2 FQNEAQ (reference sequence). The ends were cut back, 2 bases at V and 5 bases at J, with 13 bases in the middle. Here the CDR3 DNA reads TGTGCCAGCAGCTTACTGGGGACACAAAATAATTCACCCCTCCACTTT. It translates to CASSLLGTQNNSPLHF.

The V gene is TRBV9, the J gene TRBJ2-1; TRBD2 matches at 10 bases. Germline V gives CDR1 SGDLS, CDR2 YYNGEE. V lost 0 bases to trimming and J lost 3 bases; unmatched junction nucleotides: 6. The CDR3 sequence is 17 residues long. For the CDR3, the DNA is TGTGCCAGCAGCGTAGGGGCTTCTAGCGGGGGCTACAATGAGCAGTTCTTC. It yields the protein CASSVGASSGGYNEQFF. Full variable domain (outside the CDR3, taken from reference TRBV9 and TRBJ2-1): DSGVTQTPKHLITATGQRVTLRCSPRSGDLSVYWYQQSLDQGLQFLIQYYNGEERAKGNILERFSAQQFPDLHSELNLSSLELGDSALYFCASSVGASSGGYNEQFFGPGTRLTVL.

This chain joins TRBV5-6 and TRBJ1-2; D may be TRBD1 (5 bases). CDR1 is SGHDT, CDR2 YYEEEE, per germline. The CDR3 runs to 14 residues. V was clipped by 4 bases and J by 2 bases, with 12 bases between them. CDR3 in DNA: TGTGCCAGCAGCCTCGGGACTTACAACTATGGCTACACCTTC. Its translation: CASSLGTYNYGYTF.

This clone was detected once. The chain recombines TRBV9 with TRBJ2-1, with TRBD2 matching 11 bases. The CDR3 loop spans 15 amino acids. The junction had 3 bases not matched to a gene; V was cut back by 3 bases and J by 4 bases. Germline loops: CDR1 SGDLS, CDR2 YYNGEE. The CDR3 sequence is CASSGGLAEYNEQFF. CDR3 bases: TGTGCCAGCAGCGGGGGACTAGCGGAATACAATGAGCAGTTCTTC.

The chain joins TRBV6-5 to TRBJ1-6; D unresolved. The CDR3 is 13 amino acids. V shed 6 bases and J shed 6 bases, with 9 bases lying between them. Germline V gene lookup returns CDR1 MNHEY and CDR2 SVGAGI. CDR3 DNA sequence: TGTGCCAGCAGCCAAGGCGGTAATTCACCCCTCCACTTT. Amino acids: CASSQGGNSPLHF.

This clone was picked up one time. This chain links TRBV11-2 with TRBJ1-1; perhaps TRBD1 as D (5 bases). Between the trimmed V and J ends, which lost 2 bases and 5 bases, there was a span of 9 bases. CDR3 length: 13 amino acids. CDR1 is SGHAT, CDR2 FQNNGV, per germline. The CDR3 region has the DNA TGTGCCAGCAGCTTAACAGGTAGGACTGAAGCTTTCTTT. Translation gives CASSLTGRTEAFF. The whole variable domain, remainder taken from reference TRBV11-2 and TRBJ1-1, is EAGVAQSPRYKIIEKRQSVAFWCNPISGHATLYWYQQILGQGPKLLIQFQNNGVVDDSQLPKDRFSAERLKGVDSTLKIQPAKLEDSAVYLCASSLTGRTEAFFGQGTRLTVV.

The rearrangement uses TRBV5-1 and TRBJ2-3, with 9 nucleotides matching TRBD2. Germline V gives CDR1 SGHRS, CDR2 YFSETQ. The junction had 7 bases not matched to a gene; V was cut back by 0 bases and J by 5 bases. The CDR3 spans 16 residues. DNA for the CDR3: TGCGCCAGCAGCTTGGTGACTAGCGGTCATGGAGATACGCAGTATTTT. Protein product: CASSLVTSGHGDTQYF. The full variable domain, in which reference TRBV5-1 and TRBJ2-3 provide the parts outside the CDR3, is KAGVTQTPRYLIKTRGQQVTLSCSPISGHRSVSWYQQTPGQGLQFLFEYFSETQRNKGNFPGRFSGRQFSNSRSEMNVSTLELGDSALYLCASSLVTSGHGDTQYFGPGTRLTVL.

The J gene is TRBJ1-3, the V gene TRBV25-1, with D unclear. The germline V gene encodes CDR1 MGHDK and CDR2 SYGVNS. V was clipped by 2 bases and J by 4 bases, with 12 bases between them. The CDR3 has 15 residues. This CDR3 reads CASSETLGTGNTIYF. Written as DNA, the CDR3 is TGTGCCAGCAGTGAAACCCTCGGTACGGGAAACACCATATATTTT.

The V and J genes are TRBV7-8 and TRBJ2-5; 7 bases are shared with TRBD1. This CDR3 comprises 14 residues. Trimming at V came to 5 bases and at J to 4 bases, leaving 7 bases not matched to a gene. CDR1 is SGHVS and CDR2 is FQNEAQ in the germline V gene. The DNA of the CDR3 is TGTGCCAGCAGCCCTGACAGGGTTGGAGAGACCCAGTACTTC. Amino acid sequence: CASSPDRVGETQYF.

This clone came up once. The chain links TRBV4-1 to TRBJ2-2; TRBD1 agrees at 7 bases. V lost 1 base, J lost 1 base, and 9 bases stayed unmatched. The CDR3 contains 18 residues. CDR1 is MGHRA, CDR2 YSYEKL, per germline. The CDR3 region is CASSQVVQGVGNTGELFF. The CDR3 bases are TGCGCCAGCAGCCAAGTAGTCCAGGGGGTAGGGAACACCGGGGAGCTGTTTTTT.

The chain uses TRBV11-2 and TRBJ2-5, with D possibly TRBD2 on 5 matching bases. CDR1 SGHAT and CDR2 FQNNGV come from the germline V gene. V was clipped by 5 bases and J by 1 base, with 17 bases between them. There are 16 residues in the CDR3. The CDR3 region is CASSQYDGIVQETQYF. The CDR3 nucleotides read TGTGCCAGCAGCCAATACGACGGGATCGTCCAAGAGACCCAGTACTTC.

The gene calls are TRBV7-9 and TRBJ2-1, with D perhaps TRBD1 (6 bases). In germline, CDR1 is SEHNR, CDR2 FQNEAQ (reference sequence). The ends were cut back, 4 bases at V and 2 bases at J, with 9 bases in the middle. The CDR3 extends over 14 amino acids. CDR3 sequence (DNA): TGTGCCAGCAGCTACGACAGGACCTACAATGAGCAGTTCTTC. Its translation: CASSYDRTYNEQFF.

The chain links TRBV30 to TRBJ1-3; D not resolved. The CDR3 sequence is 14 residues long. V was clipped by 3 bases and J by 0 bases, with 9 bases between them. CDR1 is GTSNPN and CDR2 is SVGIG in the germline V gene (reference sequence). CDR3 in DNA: TGTGCCTGGAGATTACAGAGCTCTGGAAACACCATATATTTT. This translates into CAWRLQSSGNTIYF.